The clone carrying this TCR beta chain was seen only a few times. The data originate from a study of response to subunit inactivated influenza vaccine. The CDR3 runs 16 residues. The germline V gene encodes CDR1 WNHNN and CDR2 SYGVQD (reference sequence). Trimming removed 4 bases at V and 0 bases at J, with 14 bases between. TCRdb called the RT-PCR reads again in MiXCR, with one record for every CDR3 protein. The sample shows roughly 550,000 distinct CDR3 sequences, roughly 25% of them seen only once. These records were also assigned to another study, of T cells expressing NK-cell markers. Per that study: Scientists made TCR beta cDNA using 5'RACE template switching with UMIs. Seropositivity for HCMV was found in seven of the eight sequenced donors, with one seronegative. In several experiments, sorting was confined to alpha-beta TCR T cells through use of an anti-gamma-delta TCR antibody. The study found dominant NKG2C+ clonotypes at about 1.0-8% of CD8+ T cells in several donors. In four donors, these clonotypes also led the CD3+CD56-NKG2C+ fraction.

The TCR comes from a man aged 45-60 years who received an inactivated influenza vaccine. This specimen was CD4+ T cells sorted from PBMCs, taken roughly 13 days after vaccination. This chain joins TRBV10-1 and TRBJ2-3; D perhaps matches TRBD2 (5 bases). CDR3 DNA sequence: TGCGCCAGCAGTGGCCGGGGAGAACCTAGCACAGATACGCAGTATTTT. The encoded protein is CASSGRGEPSTDTQYF.